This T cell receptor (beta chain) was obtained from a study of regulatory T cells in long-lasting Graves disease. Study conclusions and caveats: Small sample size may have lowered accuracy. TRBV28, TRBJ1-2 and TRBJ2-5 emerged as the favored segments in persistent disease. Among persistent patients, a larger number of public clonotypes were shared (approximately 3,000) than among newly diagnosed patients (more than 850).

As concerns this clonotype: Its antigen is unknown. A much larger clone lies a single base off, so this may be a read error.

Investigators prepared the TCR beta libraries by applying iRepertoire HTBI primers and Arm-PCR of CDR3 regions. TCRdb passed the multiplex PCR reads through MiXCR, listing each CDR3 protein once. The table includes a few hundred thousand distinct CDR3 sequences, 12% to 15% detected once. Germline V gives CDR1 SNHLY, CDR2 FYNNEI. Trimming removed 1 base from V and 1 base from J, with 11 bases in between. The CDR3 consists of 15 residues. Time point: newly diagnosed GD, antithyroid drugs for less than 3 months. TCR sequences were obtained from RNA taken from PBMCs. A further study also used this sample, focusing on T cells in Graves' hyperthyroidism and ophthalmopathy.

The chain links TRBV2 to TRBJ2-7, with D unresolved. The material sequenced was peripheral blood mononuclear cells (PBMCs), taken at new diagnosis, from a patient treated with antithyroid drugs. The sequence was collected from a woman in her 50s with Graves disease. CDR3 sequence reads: CASSEEKLGSYEQYF. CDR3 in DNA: TGTGCCAGCAGTGAAGAGAAACTCGGATCCTACGAGCAGTACTTC.